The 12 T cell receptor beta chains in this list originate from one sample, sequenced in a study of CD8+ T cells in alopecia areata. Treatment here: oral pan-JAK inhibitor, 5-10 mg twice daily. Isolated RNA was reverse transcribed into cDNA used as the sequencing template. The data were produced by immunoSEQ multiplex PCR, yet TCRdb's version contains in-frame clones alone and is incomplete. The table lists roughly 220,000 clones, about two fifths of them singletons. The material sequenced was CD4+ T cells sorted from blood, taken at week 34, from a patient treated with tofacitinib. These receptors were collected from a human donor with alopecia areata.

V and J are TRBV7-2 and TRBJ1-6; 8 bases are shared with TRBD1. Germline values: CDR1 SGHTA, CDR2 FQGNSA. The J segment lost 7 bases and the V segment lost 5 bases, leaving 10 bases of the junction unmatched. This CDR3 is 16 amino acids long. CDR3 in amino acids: CASSRATGAWNSPLHF. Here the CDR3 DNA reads TGTGCCAGCAGCCGAGCGACAGGGGCTTGGAATTCACCCCTCCACTTT. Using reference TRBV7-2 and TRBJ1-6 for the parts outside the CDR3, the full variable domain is GAGVSQSPSNKVTEKGKDVELRCDPISGHTALYWYRQSLGQGLEFLIYFQGNSAPDKSGLPSDRFSAERTGGSVSTLTIQRTQQEDSAVYLCASSRATGAWNSPLHFGNGTRLTVT.

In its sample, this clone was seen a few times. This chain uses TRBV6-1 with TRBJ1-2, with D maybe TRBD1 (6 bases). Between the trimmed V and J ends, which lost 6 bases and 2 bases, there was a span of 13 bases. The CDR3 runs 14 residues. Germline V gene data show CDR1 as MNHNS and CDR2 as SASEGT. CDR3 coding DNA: TGTGCCAGCAGCGCCGGGACAACAAACTATGGCTACACCTTC. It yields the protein CASSAGTTNYGYTF.

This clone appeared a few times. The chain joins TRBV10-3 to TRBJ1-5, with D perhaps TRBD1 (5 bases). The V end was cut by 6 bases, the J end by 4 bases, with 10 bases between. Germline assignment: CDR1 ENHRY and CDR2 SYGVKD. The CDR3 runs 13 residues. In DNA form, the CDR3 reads TGTGCCATCAGATTGACAGAGAATCAGCCCCAGCATTTT. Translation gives CAIRLTENQPQHF.

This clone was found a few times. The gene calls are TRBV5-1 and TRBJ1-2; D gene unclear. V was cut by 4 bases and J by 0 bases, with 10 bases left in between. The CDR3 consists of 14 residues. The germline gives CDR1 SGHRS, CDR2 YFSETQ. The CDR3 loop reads CASSKDGSNYGYTF. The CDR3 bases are TGCGCCAGCAGCAAGGACGGGTCTAACTATGGCTACACCTTC.

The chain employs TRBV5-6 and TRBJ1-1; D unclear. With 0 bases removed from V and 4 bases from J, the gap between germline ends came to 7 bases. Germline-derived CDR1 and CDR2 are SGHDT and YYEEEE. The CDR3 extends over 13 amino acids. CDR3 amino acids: CASSLGVITEAFF. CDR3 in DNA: TGTGCCAGCAGCTTGGGAGTTATCACTGAAGCTTTCTTT.

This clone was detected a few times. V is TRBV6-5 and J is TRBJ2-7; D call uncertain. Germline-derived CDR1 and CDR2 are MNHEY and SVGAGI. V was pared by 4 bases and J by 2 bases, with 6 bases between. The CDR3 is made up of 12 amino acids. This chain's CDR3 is CASSSDAYEQYF. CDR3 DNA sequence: TGTGCCAGCAGTTCCGACGCCTACGAGCAGTACTTC.

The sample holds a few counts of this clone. CDR3 nucleotides: TGTGCCAGCAGCCAAGAAGGGGGGCGCGTATACAATGAGCAGTTCTTC. This sequence encodes CASSQEGGRVYNEQFF. This chain joins TRBV4-2 and TRBJ2-1; D possibly uses TRBD1 or TRBD2 (6 bases each). CDR3 length: 16 amino acids. V was trimmed by 0 bases and J by 4 bases, leaving 13 bases between them. Germline V gene lookup returns CDR1 LGHNA and CDR2 YNFKEQ.

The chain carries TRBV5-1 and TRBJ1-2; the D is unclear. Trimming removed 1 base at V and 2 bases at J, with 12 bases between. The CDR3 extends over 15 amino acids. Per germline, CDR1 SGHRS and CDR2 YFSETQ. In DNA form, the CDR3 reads TGCGCCAGCAGCTTGACCCGATTTGGAAACTATGGCTACACCTTC. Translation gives CASSLTRFGNYGYTF.

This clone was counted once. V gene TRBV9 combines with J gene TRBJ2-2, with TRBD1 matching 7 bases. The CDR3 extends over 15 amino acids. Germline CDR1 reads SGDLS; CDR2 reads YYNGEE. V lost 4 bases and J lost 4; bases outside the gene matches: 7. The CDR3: CASSPRQGGTGELFF. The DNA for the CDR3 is TGTGCCAGCAGCCCAAGACAGGGTGGCACCGGGGAGCTGTTTTTT.

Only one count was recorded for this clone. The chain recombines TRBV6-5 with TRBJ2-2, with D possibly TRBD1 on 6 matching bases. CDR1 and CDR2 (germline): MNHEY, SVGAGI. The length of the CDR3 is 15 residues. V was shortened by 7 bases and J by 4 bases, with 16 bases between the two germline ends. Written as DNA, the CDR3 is TGTGCCAGCAAAAAACAGGGCCAGCTCACCGGGGAGCTGTTTTTT. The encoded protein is CASKKQGQLTGELFF.

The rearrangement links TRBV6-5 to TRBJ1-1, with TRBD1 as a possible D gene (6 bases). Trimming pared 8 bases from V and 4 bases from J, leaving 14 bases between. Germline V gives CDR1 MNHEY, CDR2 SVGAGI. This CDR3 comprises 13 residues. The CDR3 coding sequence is TGTGCCAGCCGACAGGCCGGGAGCACTGAAGCTTTCTTT. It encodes CASRQAGSTEAFF.

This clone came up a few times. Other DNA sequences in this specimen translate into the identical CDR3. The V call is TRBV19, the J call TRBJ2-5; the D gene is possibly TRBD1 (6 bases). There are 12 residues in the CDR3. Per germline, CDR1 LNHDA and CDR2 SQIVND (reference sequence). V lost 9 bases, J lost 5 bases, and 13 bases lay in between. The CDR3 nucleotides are TGTGCCAGCCGACAGGCAGGGGAGACCCAGTACTTC. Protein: CASRQAGETQYF.